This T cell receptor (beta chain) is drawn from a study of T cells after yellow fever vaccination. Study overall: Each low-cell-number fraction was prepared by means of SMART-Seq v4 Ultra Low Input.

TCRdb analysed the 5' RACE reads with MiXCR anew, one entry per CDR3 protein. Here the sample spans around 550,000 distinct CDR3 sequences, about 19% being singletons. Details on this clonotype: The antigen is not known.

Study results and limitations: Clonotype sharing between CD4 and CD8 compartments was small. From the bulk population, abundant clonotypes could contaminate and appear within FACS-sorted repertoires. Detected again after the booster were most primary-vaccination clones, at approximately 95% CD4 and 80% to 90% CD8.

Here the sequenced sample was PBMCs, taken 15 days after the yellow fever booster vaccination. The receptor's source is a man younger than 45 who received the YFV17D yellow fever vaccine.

The CDR3 nucleotides are TGCAGCGTCGTTAGCGGAACCAGCTCCTACGAGCAGTACTTC. Protein sequence: CSVVSGTSSYEQYF. V usage is TRBV29-1 and J usage is TRBJ2-7; tentative D call: TRBD2 (6 bases). CDR1 and CDR2 from the germline V gene are SQVTM and ANQGSEA. This CDR3 contains 14 residues. The V and J ends lost 6 bases and 0 bases respectively, with 15 bases between them.